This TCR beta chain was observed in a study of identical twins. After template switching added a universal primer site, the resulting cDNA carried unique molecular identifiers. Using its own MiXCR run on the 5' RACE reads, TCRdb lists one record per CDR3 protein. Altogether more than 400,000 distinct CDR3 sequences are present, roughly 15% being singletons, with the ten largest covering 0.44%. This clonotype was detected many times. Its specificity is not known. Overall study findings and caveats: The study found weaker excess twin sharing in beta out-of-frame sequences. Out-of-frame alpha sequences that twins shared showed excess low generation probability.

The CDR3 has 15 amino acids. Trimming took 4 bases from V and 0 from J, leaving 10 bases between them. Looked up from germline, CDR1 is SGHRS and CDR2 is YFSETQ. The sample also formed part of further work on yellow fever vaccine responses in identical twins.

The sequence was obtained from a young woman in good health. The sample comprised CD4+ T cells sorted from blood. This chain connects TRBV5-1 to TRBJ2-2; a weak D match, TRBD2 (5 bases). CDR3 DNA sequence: TGCGCCAGCAGCCAACCGGAGGCGAACACCGGGGAGCTGTTTTTT. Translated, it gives CASSQPEANTGELFF. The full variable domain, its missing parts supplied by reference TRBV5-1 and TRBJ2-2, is KAGVTQTPRYLIKTRGQQVTLSCSPISGHRSVSWYQQTPGQGLQFLFEYFSETQRNKGNFPGRFSGRQFSNSRSEMNVSTLELGDSALYLCASSQPEANTGELFFGEGSRLTVL.